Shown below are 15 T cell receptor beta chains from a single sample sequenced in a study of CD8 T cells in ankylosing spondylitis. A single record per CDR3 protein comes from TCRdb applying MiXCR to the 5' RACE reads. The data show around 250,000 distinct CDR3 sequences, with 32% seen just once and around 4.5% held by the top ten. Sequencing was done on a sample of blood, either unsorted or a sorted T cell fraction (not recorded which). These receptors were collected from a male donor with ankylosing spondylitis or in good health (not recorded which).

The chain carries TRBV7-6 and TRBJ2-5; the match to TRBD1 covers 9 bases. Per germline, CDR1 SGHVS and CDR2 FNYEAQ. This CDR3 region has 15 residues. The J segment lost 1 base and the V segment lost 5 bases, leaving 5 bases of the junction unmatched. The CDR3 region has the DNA TGTGCCAGCAGCCTCGGACAGGGGCTCCAAGAGACCCAGTACTTC. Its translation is CASSLGQGLQETQYF.

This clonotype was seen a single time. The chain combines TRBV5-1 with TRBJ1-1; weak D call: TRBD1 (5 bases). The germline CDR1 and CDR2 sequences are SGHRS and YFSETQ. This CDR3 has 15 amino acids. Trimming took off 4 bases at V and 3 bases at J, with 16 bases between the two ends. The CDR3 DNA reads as TGCGCCAGCAGCATGGATGGAGTGGGGGACACTGAAGCTTTCTTT. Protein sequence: CASSMDGVGDTEAFF.

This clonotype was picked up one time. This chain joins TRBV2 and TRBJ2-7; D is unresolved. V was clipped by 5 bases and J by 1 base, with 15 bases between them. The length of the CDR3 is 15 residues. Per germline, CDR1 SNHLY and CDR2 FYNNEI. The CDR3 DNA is TGTGCCAGCAGTATAGACGGGTTCGGATCCTACGAGCAGTACTTC. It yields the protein CASSIDGFGSYEQYF.

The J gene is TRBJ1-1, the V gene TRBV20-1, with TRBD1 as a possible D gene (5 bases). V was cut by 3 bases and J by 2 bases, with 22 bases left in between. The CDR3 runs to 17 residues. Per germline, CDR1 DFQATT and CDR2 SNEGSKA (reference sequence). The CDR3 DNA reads TGCAGTGCTAGCAGCGGGAGGGGCAGGAGAGGCAACACTGAAGCTTTCTTT. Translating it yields CSASSGRGRRGNTEAFF.

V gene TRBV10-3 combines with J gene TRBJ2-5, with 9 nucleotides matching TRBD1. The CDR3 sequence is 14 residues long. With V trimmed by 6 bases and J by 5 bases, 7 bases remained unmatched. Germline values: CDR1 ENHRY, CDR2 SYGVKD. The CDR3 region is CAIRAGQGGETQYF. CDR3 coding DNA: TGTGCCATCAGGGCGGGACAGGGTGGCGAGACCCAGTACTTC.

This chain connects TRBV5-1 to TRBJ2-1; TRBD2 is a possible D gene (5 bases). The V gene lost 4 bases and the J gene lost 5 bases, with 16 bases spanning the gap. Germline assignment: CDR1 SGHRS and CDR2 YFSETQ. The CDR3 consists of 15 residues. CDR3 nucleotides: TGCGCCAGCAGCCCGCCCACCGGGATCCACAATGAGCAGTTCTTC. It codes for CASSPPTGIHNEQFF. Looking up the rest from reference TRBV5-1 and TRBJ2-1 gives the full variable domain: KAGVTQTPRYLIKTRGQQVTLSCSPISGHRSVSWYQQTPGQGLQFLFEYFSETQRNKGNFPGRFSGRQFSNSRSEMNVSTLELGDSALYLCASSPPTGIHNEQFFGPGTRLTVL.

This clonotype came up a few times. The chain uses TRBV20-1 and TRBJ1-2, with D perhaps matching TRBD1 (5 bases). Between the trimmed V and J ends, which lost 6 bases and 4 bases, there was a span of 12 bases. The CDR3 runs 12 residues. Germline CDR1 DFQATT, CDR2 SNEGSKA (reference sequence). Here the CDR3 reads CSADGGVYGYTF. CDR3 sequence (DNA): TGCAGTGCAGACGGGGGGGTCTATGGCTACACCTTC.

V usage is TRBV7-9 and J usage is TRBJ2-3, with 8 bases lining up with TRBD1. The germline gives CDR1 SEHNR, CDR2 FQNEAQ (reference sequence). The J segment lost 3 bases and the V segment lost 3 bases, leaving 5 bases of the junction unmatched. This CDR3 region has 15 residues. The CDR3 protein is CASSLTGVGTDTQYF. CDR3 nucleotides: TGTGCCAGCAGCTTGACAGGGGTTGGAACAGATACGCAGTATTTT.

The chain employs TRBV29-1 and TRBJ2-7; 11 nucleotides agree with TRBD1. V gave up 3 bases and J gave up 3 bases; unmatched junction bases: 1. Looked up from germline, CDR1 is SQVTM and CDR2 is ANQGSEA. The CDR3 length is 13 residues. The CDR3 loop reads CSVDGTGGYEQYF. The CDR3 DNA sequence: TGCAGCGTTGACGGGACAGGGGGCTACGAGCAGTACTTC.

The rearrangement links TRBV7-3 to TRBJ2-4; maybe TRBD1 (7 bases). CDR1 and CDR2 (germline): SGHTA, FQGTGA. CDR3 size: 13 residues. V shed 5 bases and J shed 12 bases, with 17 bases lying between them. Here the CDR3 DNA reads TGTGCCAGCAGCCTCTTTCCGGGGGACAGTCAGTACTTC. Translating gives CASSLFPGDSQYF.

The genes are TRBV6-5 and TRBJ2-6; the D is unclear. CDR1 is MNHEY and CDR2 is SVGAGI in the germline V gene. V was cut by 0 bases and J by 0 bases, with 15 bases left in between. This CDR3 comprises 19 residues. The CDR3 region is CASSYSPYSYFSGANVLTF. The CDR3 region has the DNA TGTGCCAGCAGTTACTCTCCCTACTCTTACTTCTCTGGGGCCAACGTCCTGACTTTC.

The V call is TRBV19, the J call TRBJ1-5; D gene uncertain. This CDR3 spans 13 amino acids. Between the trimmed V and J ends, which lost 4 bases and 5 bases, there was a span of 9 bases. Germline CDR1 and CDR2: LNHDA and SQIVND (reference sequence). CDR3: CASSTLGDQPQHF. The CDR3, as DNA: TGTGCCAGTAGTACCCTAGGTGATCAGCCCCAGCATTTT.

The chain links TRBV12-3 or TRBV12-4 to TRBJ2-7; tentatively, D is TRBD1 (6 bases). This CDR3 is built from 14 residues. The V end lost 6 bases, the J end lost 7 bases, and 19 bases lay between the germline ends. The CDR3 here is CASRQARTGWEQYF. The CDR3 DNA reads TGTGCCAGCAGACAAGCCCGCACAGGGTGGGAGCAGTACTTC.

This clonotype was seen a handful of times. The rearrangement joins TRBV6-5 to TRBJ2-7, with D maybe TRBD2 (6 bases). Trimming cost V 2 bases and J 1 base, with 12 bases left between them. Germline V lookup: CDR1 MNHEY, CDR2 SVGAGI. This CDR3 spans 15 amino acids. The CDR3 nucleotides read TGTGCCAGCAGTTACGGGGGTGGGGGGTCCTACGAGCAGTACTTC. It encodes CASSYGGGGSYEQYF.

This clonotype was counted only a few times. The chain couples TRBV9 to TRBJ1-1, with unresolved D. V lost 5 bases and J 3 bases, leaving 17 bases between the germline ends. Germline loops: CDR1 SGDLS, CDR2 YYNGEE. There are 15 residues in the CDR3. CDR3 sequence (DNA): TGTGCCAGCAGTCGCGGCGGAACGGCCTACACTGAAGCTTTCTTT. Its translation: CASSRGGTAYTEAFF.